These 13 T cell receptor beta chains were sequenced from one sample in a study of blood T cell repertoires in COVID-19. Clones were read by immunoSEQ multiplex PCR, and TCRdb kept only the in-frame ones, dropping some. The data hold hundreds of thousands of clones, with about 91% observed a single time. The sample comprised peripheral blood. All receptors come from a man older than 75 with acute or convalescent COVID-19.

The chain couples TRBV5-4 to TRBJ2-3, with D tentatively TRBD2 (6 bases). The CDR3 totals 15 residues. Germline CDR1 is SGHNT and CDR2 is YYREEE (reference sequence). Trimming shortened V by 3 bases and J by 1 base, and 12 bases separated the two germline ends. This chain's CDR3 is CASSSQWGGTDTQYF. In DNA form, the CDR3 reads TGTGCCAGCAGCTCGCAGTGGGGGGGCACAGATACGCAGTATTTT.

The CDR3 DNA sequence: TGTGCCATCAGTGAGTCTCGGCCGGGGGATAATTCACCCCTCCACTTT. Translating it yields CAISESRPGDNSPLHF. V and J are TRBV10-3 and TRBJ1-6; D is perhaps TRBD1 (5 bases). This CDR3 contains 16 residues. V was clipped by 0 bases and J by 5 bases, with 11 bases between them. Looked up from germline, CDR1 is ENHRY and CDR2 is SYGVKD.

The chain recombines TRBV27 with TRBJ2-7; D may be TRBD1 (6 bases). Germline V lookup: CDR1 MNHEY, CDR2 SMNVEV (reference sequence). Trimming left V 4 bases short and J 3 bases short, with 16 bases between. This CDR3 has 15 residues. Here the CDR3 DNA reads TGTGCCAGCAGTTCCTTACAGGGACCACACTACGAGCAGTACTTC. Encoded protein: CASSSLQGPHYEQYF.

The sample holds one count of this clone. The chain joins TRBV7-9 to TRBJ1-5, with 7 positions matching TRBD1. Germline lookup yields CDR1 SEHNR and CDR2 FQNEAQ (reference sequence). The CDR3 extends over 17 amino acids. The ends lost 2 bases at V and 4 bases at J; junction bases unmatched: 11. The CDR3 nucleotides are TGTGCCAGCAGCTTAATGCCGGTTAGGGACAGTAATCAGCCCCAGCATTTT. This codes for CASSLMPVRDSNQPQHF. The complete variable domain, with remaining parts taken from reference TRBV7-9 and TRBJ1-5, reads DTGVSQNPRHKITKRGQNVTFRCDPISEHNRLYWYRQTLGQGPEFLTYFQNEAQLEKSRLLSDRFSAERPKGSFSTLEIQRTEQGDSAMYLCASSLMPVRDSNQPQHFGDGTRLSIL.

This chain uses TRBV7-9 with TRBJ2-3; a possible D gene is TRBD2 (5 bases). Deletions cut 5 bases from V and 7 bases from J, with 7 bases between. CDR3 length: 11 residues. Germline V lookup: CDR1 SEHNR, CDR2 FQNEAQ (reference sequence). CDR3 amino acids: CASSPGYTQYF. CDR3 DNA: TGTGCCAGCAGCCCGGGATATACGCAGTATTTT.

This clone turned up a few times. The rearrangement joins TRBV7-9 to TRBJ2-5; TRBD2 agrees at 7 bases. The V gene's germline CDR1 is SEHNR and CDR2 FQNEAQ (reference sequence). Trimming removed 5 bases from V and 3 bases from J; junction bases left unmatched: 6. The CDR3 spans 14 residues. Written as DNA, the CDR3 is TGTGCCAGCAGCCCCTCAAGCGGGGAAGAGACCCAGTACTTC. Protein product: CASSPSSGEETQYF.

The chain uses TRBV3-1 (or the pseudogene TRBV3-2) and TRBJ1-4, with 8 positions matching TRBD1. V lost 4 bases, J lost 4 bases, and 8 bases stayed unmatched. Germline CDR1 and CDR2: LGHDT and YNNKEL (reference sequence). The CDR3 length is 16 residues. As DNA, the CDR3 is TGTGCCAGCAGCCCCCACAGGGGGAGAGGTAATGAAAAACTGTTTTTT. Its translation is CASSPHRGRGNEKLFF.

Here the CDR3 DNA reads TGCGCCAGCAGCGAAGGGACAGGCCATTCACCCCTCCACTTT. Residues: CASSEGTGHSPLHF. This chain uses TRBV5-1 with TRBJ1-6; 8 nucleotides align to TRBD1. The CDR3 totals 14 residues. V gave up 4 bases and J gave up 8 bases; unmatched junction bases: 5. Germline V gene lookup returns CDR1 SGHRS and CDR2 YFSETQ.

The chain joins TRBV4-3 to TRBJ2-1; unclear D gene. Trimming left V 0 bases short and J 3 bases short, with 9 bases between. The CDR3 covers 15 residues. Looked up from germline, CDR1 is LGHNA and CDR2 is YSLEER. CDR3 nucleotide sequence: TGCGCCAGCAGCCAAGATCTTTACGGCTACAATGAGCAGTTCTTC. Its protein product is CASSQDLYGYNEQFF.

This chain connects TRBV6-5 to TRBJ2-3; D may be TRBD2 (6 bases). V was pared by 2 bases and J by 2 bases, with 11 bases between. CDR1 MNHEY and CDR2 SVGAGI come from the germline V gene. This CDR3 has 15 residues. The chain's CDR3 is CASSYGSRDTDTQYF. CDR3 DNA: TGTGCCAGCAGTTACGGATCGCGGGACACAGATACGCAGTATTTT.

CDR3 nucleotides: TGCAGCGTTGGGGGGACTAGCGCCTACAATGAGCAGTTCTTC. It translates to CSVGGTSAYNEQFF. V is TRBV29-1 and J is TRBJ2-1, with 10 bases fitting TRBD2. This CDR3 is 14 amino acids long. V was pared by 4 bases and J by 2 bases, with 2 bases of the junction left unmatched. CDR1 and CDR2 from the germline V gene are SQVTM and ANQGSEA.

The V gene is TRBV5-1, the J gene TRBJ2-1; 7 positions agree with TRBD2. Germline V lookup: CDR1 SGHRS, CDR2 YFSETQ. The trim removed 4 bases at V and 0 bases at J, leaving 1 base unmatched. CDR3 length: 14 residues. The CDR3, as DNA: TGCGCCAGCAGCCGGGGGGACTCCTACAATGAGCAGTTCTTC. Amino acid sequence: CASSRGDSYNEQFF.

V is TRBV19 and J is TRBJ2-2; possible D gene TRBD2, 5 bases. This CDR3 spans 17 amino acids. The germline CDR1 and CDR2 sequences are LNHDA and SQIVND (reference sequence). Trimming pared 3 bases from V and 0 bases from J, leaving 14 bases between. The CDR3 spells CASSMWAGAPNTGELFF. CDR3 coding DNA: TGTGCCAGTAGTATGTGGGCGGGTGCACCGAACACCGGGGAGCTGTTTTTT.